The 30 T cell receptor beta chains listed next were all sequenced from one sample in a study of shared clonotypes between healthy human individuals. Data came from immunoSEQ multiplex PCR; TCRdb stores just in-frame clones and leaves some out. Of under 2,500,000 clones in the sample, 95% are singletons; the top ten hold 0.13%. The sequencing sample was made of naive CD4+ T cells sorted from blood. Subset here: CD45RA+ positively selected. These receptors all stem from a man between 18 and 35 years old in good health.

The chain employs TRBV5-4 and TRBJ2-7, with TRBD1 identical over 7 bases. J gave up 2 bases and V 3 bases, and 2 bases lay outside the gene matches. This CDR3 spans 13 amino acids. Per germline, CDR1 SGHNT and CDR2 YYREEE (reference sequence). In nucleotides, the CDR3 is TGTGCCAGCAGCTCCGGGACAGCCTACGAGCAGTACTTC. Protein product: CASSSGTAYEQYF.

The chain is built from TRBV27 and TRBJ1-4; weak D call: TRBD1 (5 bases). Germline V gene lookup returns CDR1 MNHEY and CDR2 SMNVEV (reference sequence). V was cut by 4 bases and J by 8 bases, with 20 bases left in between. This CDR3 spans 16 amino acids. CDR3 sequence reads: CASSSKASPGGEKLFF. The CDR3 DNA reads TGTGCCAGCAGTTCCAAGGCCAGTCCTGGGGGGGAAAAACTGTTTTTT.

The chain joins TRBV28 to TRBJ1-2; the match to TRBD1 covers 10 bases. The germline CDR1 and CDR2 sequences are MDHEN and SYDVKM. The J segment lost 4 bases and the V segment lost 5 bases, leaving 4 bases of the junction unmatched. There are 14 residues in the CDR3. The CDR3, as DNA: TGTGCCAGCAGTGATGGGGACAGGGGCTATGGCTACACCTTC. Translation gives CASSDGDRGYGYTF.

The chain employs TRBV7-9 and TRBJ1-6; D possibly corresponds to TRBD1 (6 bases). The V end was cut by 2 bases, the J end by 10 bases, with 12 bases between. CDR1 is SEHNR and CDR2 is FQNEAQ in the germline V gene (reference sequence). This CDR3 is built from 14 residues. The DNA for the CDR3 is TGTGCCAGCAGCTTAAGGGGGGCTGACTCACCCCTCCACTTT. Translation: CASSLRGADSPLHF. Based on the CDR3 plus reference TRBV7-9 and TRBJ1-6, the full variable domain is DTGVSQNPRHKITKRGQNVTFRCDPISEHNRLYWYRQTLGQGPEFLTYFQNEAQLEKSRLLSDRFSAERPKGSFSTLEIQRTEQGDSAMYLCASSLRGADSPLHFGNGTRLTVT.

The chain combines TRBV28 with TRBJ2-7; the D gene could be TRBD1 or TRBD2 (5 bases each). Germline V gene data show CDR1 as MDHEN and CDR2 as SYDVKM. The CDR3 is 13 residues long. V shed 6 bases and J shed 5 bases, with 14 bases lying between them. The CDR3 loop reads CASRGRLRNEQYF. CDR3 sequence (DNA): TGTGCCAGCAGGGGACGACTTCGGAACGAGCAGTACTTC.

The J gene is TRBJ2-1, the V gene TRBV18; TRBD2 matches 13 bases. V trimming: 5 bases; J trimming: 6 bases; junction bases outside the gene matches: 4. The length of the CDR3 is 15 residues. Germline CDR1 KGHSH, CDR2 LQKENI. The CDR3 reads CASSSGLAGSNEQFF. The CDR3 DNA reads as TGTGCCAGCTCATCGGGACTAGCGGGAAGCAATGAGCAGTTCTTC.

The rearrangement links TRBV7-8 to TRBJ2-1; D not certain. The V end was cut by 7 bases, the J end by 6 bases, with 16 bases between. Germline lookup yields CDR1 SGHVS and CDR2 FQNEAQ. The CDR3 covers 14 residues. CDR3 loop: CASTPSLILNEQFF. Here the CDR3 DNA reads TGTGCCAGCACCCCCAGTTTAATCCTCAATGAGCAGTTCTTC.

The rearrangement links TRBV5-1 to TRBJ1-3; tentatively, D is TRBD1 (5 bases). The CDR3 sequence is 13 residues long. The germline V gene has CDR1 SGHRS and CDR2 YFSETQ. Trimming shortened V by 3 bases and J by 9 bases, and 13 bases separated the two germline ends. The CDR3 DNA reads as TGCGCCAGCAGCTCAAACGATAGGGGCACCATATATTTT. Its protein product is CASSSNDRGTIYF. The whole variable domain, remainder taken from reference TRBV5-1 and TRBJ1-3, is KAGVTQTPRYLIKTRGQQVTLSCSPISGHRSVSWYQQTPGQGLQFLFEYFSETQRNKGNFPGRFSGRQFSNSRSEMNVSTLELGDSALYLCASSSNDRGTIYFGEGSWLTVV.

The chain links TRBV5-4 to TRBJ2-7; 8 positions agree with TRBD2. V gave up 4 bases and J gave up 3 bases; unmatched junction bases: 9. This CDR3 is built from 15 residues. In germline, CDR1 is SGHNT, CDR2 YYREEE (reference sequence). The DNA of the CDR3 is TGTGCCAGCAGCCTGCTGTCGGGGGGGGACTACGAGCAGTACTTC. Its translation is CASSLLSGGDYEQYF.

The J gene is TRBJ1-1, the V gene TRBV29-1; the D is unclear. Trimming took off 0 bases at V and 9 bases at J, with 17 bases between the two ends. The CDR3 is made up of 14 amino acids. Germline values: CDR1 SQVTM, CDR2 ANQGSEA. For the CDR3, the DNA is TGCAGCGTTGAAGATCTCCAGAAAACACTGAAAGCTTTCTTT. Protein: CSVEDLQKTLKAFF.

The V and J genes are TRBV7-2 and TRBJ1-5; a weak D match, TRBD1 (5 bases). Germline assignment: CDR1 SGHTA and CDR2 FQGNSA. The CDR3 length is 15 residues. The V end was cut by 5 bases, the J end by 6 bases, with 17 bases between. This CDR3 is CASSPSWGGTQPQHF. CDR3 DNA: TGTGCCAGCAGCCCTAGCTGGGGGGGTACTCAGCCCCAGCATTTT.

The chain links TRBV4-1 to TRBJ2-3, with D perhaps matching TRBD1 (6 bases). Looked up from germline, CDR1 is MGHRA and CDR2 is YSYEKL. The CDR3 loop spans 13 amino acids. Trimming removed 5 bases from V and 6 bases from J, with 12 bases in between. The CDR3 DNA reads as TGCGCCAGCAGCTACAGGGTTGTGGATACGCAGTATTTT. Its translation: CASSYRVVDTQYF.

V and J are TRBV9 and TRBJ2-3; 8 bases line up with TRBD2. There are 14 residues in the CDR3. V gave up 5 bases and J gave up 3 bases; unmatched junction bases: 5. The germline V gene encodes CDR1 SGDLS and CDR2 YYNGEE. The CDR3, as DNA: TGTGCCAGCAGTATAGCGGGAATGACAGATACGCAGTATTTT. Translation gives CASSIAGMTDTQYF.

The genes are TRBV2 and TRBJ2-7; 8 bases agree with TRBD1. In germline, CDR1 is SNHLY, CDR2 FYNNEI. CDR3 length: 12 residues. The V segment lost 7 bases and the J segment 3 bases; nucleotides outside the gene matches: 2. The CDR3 sequence is CASTGTGYEQYF. CDR3 in DNA: TGTGCCAGCACCGGGACAGGCTACGAGCAGTACTTC.

The J gene is TRBJ1-2, the V gene TRBV15; D is uncertain. This CDR3 comprises 13 residues. V lost 8 bases to trimming and J lost 7 bases, with 17 bases between them. In germline, CDR1 is LNHNV, CDR2 YYDKDF (reference sequence). The CDR3 nucleotides read TGTGCCACCCGGATCCCCACTAGCTCTGGCTACACCTTC. It is translated as CATRIPTSSGYTF.

On this clone: The same CDR3 is also encoded by other DNA sequences in this sample. The chain uses TRBV5-1 and TRBJ2-7, with 7 bases aligning to TRBD1. Germline CDR1 reads SGHRS; CDR2 reads YFSETQ. The V segment lost 3 bases and the J segment 3 bases; nucleotides outside the gene matches: 0. The CDR3 is 12 amino acids. The CDR3 sequence: CASSWDSYEQYF. DNA of the CDR3: TGCGCCAGCAGCTGGGACAGCTACGAGCAGTACTTC.

V gene TRBV6-6 combines with J gene TRBJ2-5; 7 positions agree with TRBD2. The germline gives CDR1 MNHNY, CDR2 SVGAGI (reference sequence). J lost 5 bases, V lost 7 bases, and 10 bases had no gene match. The CDR3 contains 14 residues. The CDR3 region is CASTFGRQLETQYF. The CDR3 DNA reads TGTGCCAGCACCTTCGGGAGGCAATTGGAGACCCAGTACTTC.

The J gene is TRBJ2-5, the V gene TRBV4-1; perhaps TRBD1 as D (5 bases). CDR3 length: 16 amino acids. V lost 1 base, J lost 4 bases, and 16 bases lay in between. Germline V gene data show CDR1 as MGHRA and CDR2 as YSYEKL. The CDR3: CASSQASVKQGETQYF. For the CDR3, the DNA is TGCGCCAGCAGCCAAGCCTCGGTGAAGCAGGGAGAGACCCAGTACTTC.

This clone was seen a few times. Other DNA sequences of this sample code for an identical CDR3. The chain carries TRBV18 and TRBJ1-1; no clear D. The ends were cut back, 2 bases at V and 1 base at J, with 5 bases in the middle. The CDR3 covers 13 residues. Germline V gives CDR1 KGHSH, CDR2 LQKENI. CDR3 sequence (DNA): TGTGCCAGCTCACCAGGGAGGAACACTGAAGCTTTCTTT. Encoded protein: CASSPGRNTEAFF.

The gene calls are TRBV5-4 and TRBJ2-7; D gene ambiguous. Trimming left V 0 bases short and J 0 bases short, with 7 bases between. Per germline, CDR1 SGHNT and CDR2 YYREEE (reference sequence). The CDR3 loop spans 14 amino acids. CDR3 amino acids: CASSLGSHSYEQYF. Here the CDR3 DNA reads TGTGCCAGCAGCTTGGGAAGCCACTCCTACGAGCAGTACTTC.

The chain combines TRBV28 with TRBJ1-2; no firm D call. The CDR3 loop spans 14 amino acids. Between the trimmed V and J ends, which lost 1 base and 3 bases, there was a span of 9 bases. Germline loops: CDR1 MDHEN, CDR2 SYDVKM. In DNA, the CDR3 is TGTGCCAGCAGTTTATCCGGGAATGACTATGGCTACACCTTC. Residues: CASSLSGNDYGYTF.

The J gene is TRBJ2-7, the V gene TRBV21-1; TRBD1 is the table's D call and was not checked against the DNA. TRBV21-1 is a recognized pseudogene. CDR3 size: 21 residues. For the CDR3, the DNA is TGTGCCAGCAGCACAGAGGTAAATACAGGGAGACTCCCCTACTATTACTACGAGCAGTACTTC. Translated, it gives CASSTEVNTGRLPYYYYEQYF.

The chain links TRBV6-1 to TRBJ1-2, with D perhaps matching TRBD1 (5 bases). CDR1 and CDR2 from the germline V gene are MNHNS and SASEGT. Trimming removed 0 bases from V and 7 bases from J, with 12 bases in between. CDR3 length: 14 amino acids. The CDR3 coding sequence is TGTGCCAGCAGTGAAGCGGGGCCCGGGTCTGGCTACACCTTC. Its protein product is CASSEAGPGSGYTF.

The chain is built from TRBV18 and TRBJ2-7; a weak D match, TRBD1 (6 bases). Germline CDR1 is KGHSH and CDR2 is LQKENI. The CDR3 loop spans 13 amino acids. Between the trimmed V and J ends, which lost 5 bases and 0 bases, there was a span of 8 bases. This CDR3 is CASSKDSSYEQYF. The CDR3 region has the DNA TGTGCCAGCTCAAAGGACAGCTCCTACGAGCAGTACTTC.

This clone was found once. The sample contains more than one DNA sequence encoding this CDR3. The gene calls are TRBV2 and TRBJ2-7; 7 bases match TRBD1. V lost 4 bases, J lost 0 bases, and 6 bases stayed unmatched. Germline V lookup: CDR1 SNHLY, CDR2 FYNNEI. CDR3 length: 15 residues. The CDR3: CASSVRGQSSYEQYF. CDR3 DNA: TGTGCCAGCAGTGTTCGGGGACAGAGCTCCTACGAGCAGTACTTC.

The V call is TRBV10-3, the J call TRBJ1-2; 7 bases align to TRBD1. This CDR3 comprises 15 residues. Germline lookup yields CDR1 ENHRY and CDR2 SYGVKD. The J segment lost 4 bases and the V segment lost 0 bases, leaving 5 bases of the junction unmatched. The CDR3 DNA follows: TGTGCCATCAGTGAGTCGGGACAGCAATTCTATGGCTACACCTTC. Residues: CAISESGQQFYGYTF.

The rearrangement links TRBV6-5 to TRBJ2-5; 11 positions agree with TRBD2. Trimming at V came to 2 bases and at J to 4 bases, leaving 6 bases not matched to a gene. This CDR3 has 16 residues. Germline V gene data show CDR1 as MNHEY and CDR2 as SVGAGI. The CDR3 region has the DNA TGTGCCAGCAGTTACCCGGCTAGCGGGAGGTCAGAGACCCAGTACTTC. Protein sequence: CASSYPASGRSETQYF.

The V call is TRBV4-1, the J call TRBJ2-2; no firm D call. The CDR3 is made up of 13 amino acids. Trimming pared 0 bases from V and 6 bases from J, leaving 5 bases between. CDR1 and CDR2 from the germline V gene are MGHRA and YSYEKL. Written as DNA, the CDR3 is TGCGCCAGCAGCCAAGAGGCACCCGGGGAGCTGTTTTTT. It codes for CASSQEAPGELFF.

The CDR3 DNA is TGTGCCAGCAGCTCCCGAGAAGCTGATACGCAGTATTTT. This encodes CASSSREADTQYF. The V and J genes are TRBV7-2 and TRBJ2-3; D remains unclear. The CDR3 consists of 13 residues. Per germline, CDR1 SGHTA and CDR2 FQGNSA. V lost 4 bases to trimming and J lost 6 bases, with 11 bases between them. Using reference TRBV7-2 and TRBJ2-3 for the parts outside the CDR3, the full variable domain is GAGVSQSPSNKVTEKGKDVELRCDPISGHTALYWYRQSLGQGLEFLIYFQGNSAPDKSGLPSDRFSAERTGGSVSTLTIQRTQQEDSAVYLCASSSREADTQYFGPGTRLTVL.

The V and J genes are TRBV7-2 and TRBJ2-7; 8 bases are a match to TRBD1. From germline, CDR1 is SGHTA and CDR2 FQGNSA. This CDR3 is built from 15 residues. Trimming removed 3 bases from V and 3 bases from J; junction bases left unmatched: 7. CDR3 protein: CASSFSDRVGYEQYF. CDR3 DNA: TGTGCCAGCAGCTTTTCGGACAGGGTGGGCTACGAGCAGTACTTC.